This is a list of T cell receptor beta chains from one sample in a study of CD8 T cells in ankylosing spondylitis. Each CDR3 protein gets one entry after TCRdb re-called the 5' RACE reads with MiXCR. Of 200,000 to 250,000 distinct CDR3 sequences in the sample, around 18% were seen once. Specimen: blood, either unsorted or a sorted T cell fraction (not recorded which). These TCRs come from a male donor with ankylosing spondylitis. CDR3s include the opening cysteine and the closing phenylalanine or tryptophan. The D gene is left open where the match is weak. Not every row has a clone size; where given, it reads once, few, many or a size class.

v_gene: TRBV27; j_gene: TRBJ2-7; abundance: few; d_gene: TRBD1; CDR3aa: CASSTGGGYEQYF; CDR3nt: TGTGCCAGCAGTACAGGGGGCGGATACGAGCAGTACTTC
v_gene: TRBV20-1; j_gene: TRBJ2-1; abundance: NA; d_gene: TRBD2; CDR3aa: CSARDGTRGSNEQFF; CDR3nt: TGCAGTGCTAGAGATGGGACTAGAGGGTCCAATGAGCAGTTCTTC
v_gene: TRBV6-1; j_gene: TRBJ2-7; abundance: NA; d_gene: NA; CDR3aa: CAILSRPGYEDEQYF; CDR3nt: TGTGCCATCCTCTCCCGGCCGGGGTACGAAGACGAGCAGTACTTC
v_gene: TRBV27; j_gene: TRBJ1-6; abundance: NA; d_gene: NA; CDR3aa: CASSIKDWENSPLHF; CDR3nt: TGTGCCAGCAGTATAAAAGACTGGGAGAATTCACCCCTCCACTTT
v_gene: TRBV7-2; j_gene: TRBJ2-7; abundance: once; d_gene: NA; CDR3aa: CASRRTPSYEQYF; CDR3nt: TGTGCCAGCAGGCGGACTCCGTCCTACGAGCAGTACTTC
v_gene: TRBV27; j_gene: TRBJ1-1; abundance: NA; d_gene: TRBD1; CDR3aa: CASSLDRDNTEAFF; CDR3nt: TGTGCCAGCAGTTTAGACAGGGATAACACTGAAGCTTTCTTT
v_gene: TRBV7-9; j_gene: TRBJ1-6; abundance: few; d_gene: NA; CDR3aa: CASSLLDRFNSPLHF; CDR3nt: TGTGCCAGCAGCTTACTCGACAGATTTAATTCACCCCTCCACTTT
v_gene: TRBV11-2; j_gene: TRBJ1-1; abundance: few; d_gene: TRBD1; CDR3aa: CASSQGDTEAFF; CDR3nt: TGTGCCAGCAGCCAGGGGGACACTGAAGCTTTCTTT
v_gene: TRBV19; j_gene: TRBJ1-2; abundance: NA; d_gene: NA; CDR3aa: CASRDNPYGYTF; CDR3nt: TGTGCCAGTAGGGACAACCCTTATGGCTACACCTTC
v_gene: TRBV4-1; j_gene: TRBJ1-1; abundance: NA; d_gene: NA; CDR3aa: CASSQEAREGTEAFF; CDR3nt: TGCGCCAGCAGCCAAGAAGCCAGGGAGGGTACTGAAGCTTTCTTT
v_gene: TRBV9; j_gene: TRBJ2-7; abundance: few; d_gene: NA; CDR3aa: CASSASGTYEQYF; CDR3nt: TGTGCCAGCAGCGCCTCCGGGACCTACGAGCAGTACTTC
v_gene: TRBV7-2; j_gene: TRBJ2-7; abundance: NA; d_gene: TRBD1; CDR3aa: CASSSGTGWNEQYF; CDR3nt: TGTGCCAGCAGCTCCGGGACAGGGTGGAACGAGCAGTACTTC
v_gene: TRBV7-9; j_gene: TRBJ2-3; abundance: NA; d_gene: NA; CDR3aa: CASSYEAGSAAYTQYF; CDR3nt: TGTGCCAGCAGCTACGAAGCGGGCTCAGCGGCATATACGCAGTATTTT
v_gene: TRBV5-1; j_gene: TRBJ1-6; abundance: few; d_gene: TRBD1; CDR3aa: CASSWTGDSYNSPLHF; CDR3nt: TGCGCCAGCAGCTGGACAGGGGACTCCTATAATTCACCCCTCCACTTT
v_gene: TRBV4-3; j_gene: TRBJ1-1; abundance: NA; d_gene: NA; CDR3aa: CASSQDAGADNTEAFF; CDR3nt: TGCGCCAGCAGCCAAGATGCTGGGGCAGATAACACTGAAGCTTTCTTT
v_gene: TRBV28; j_gene: TRBJ1-1; abundance: many; d_gene: NA; CDR3aa: CASQGQRPEAFF; CDR3nt: TGTGCCAGCCAAGGACAGCGTCCTGAAGCTTTCTTT
v_gene: TRBV5-5; j_gene: TRBJ1-2; abundance: few; d_gene: TRBD1; CDR3aa: CASSLGQGTYGYTF; CDR3nt: TGTGCCAGCAGCTTGGGACAGGGGACCTATGGCTACACCTTC
v_gene: TRBV2; j_gene: TRBJ2-5; abundance: NA; d_gene: NA; CDR3aa: CASSESWGRNMETQYF; CDR3nt: TGTGCCAGCAGTGAGAGTTGGGGACGGAACATGGAGACCCAGTACTTC
v_gene: TRBV30; j_gene: TRBJ2-7; abundance: few; d_gene: NA; CDR3aa: CAWSVGPAYEQYF; CDR3nt: TGTGCCTGGAGTGTCGGTCCTGCTTACGAGCAGTACTTC
v_gene: TRBV27; j_gene: TRBJ2-1; abundance: few; d_gene: NA; CDR3aa: CASSLSAYRNEQFF; CDR3nt: TGTGCCAGCAGTTTATCGGCCTATCGCAATGAGCAGTTCTTC
v_gene: TRBV3-1; j_gene: TRBJ2-5; abundance: few; d_gene: NA; CDR3aa: CASSPLGFTQETQYF; CDR3nt: TGTGCCAGCAGCCCACTAGGATTTACTCAAGAGACCCAGTACTTC
v_gene: TRBV2; j_gene: TRBJ2-3; abundance: few; d_gene: NA; CDR3aa: CAGHGAGITDTQYF; CDR3nt: TGTGCCGGGCATGGGGCAGGAATCACAGATACGCAGTATTTT
v_gene: TRBV7-2; j_gene: TRBJ2-7; abundance: NA; d_gene: NA; CDR3aa: CASSPAVIGEQYF; CDR3nt: TGTGCCAGCAGCCCTGCGGTGATTGGGGAGCAGTACTTC
v_gene: TRBV12-3/TRBV12-4; j_gene: TRBJ2-2; abundance: many; d_gene: NA; CDR3aa: CASTPGLTGELFF; CDR3nt: TGTGCCAGCACCCCCGGTCTCACCGGGGAGCTGTTTTTT
v_gene: TRBV9; j_gene: TRBJ2-5; abundance: NA; d_gene: NA; CDR3aa: CASSVGGGTQETQYF; CDR3nt: TGTGCCAGCAGCGTAGGCGGCGGAACCCAAGAGACCCAGTACTTC
v_gene: TRBV5-6; j_gene: TRBJ2-7; abundance: few; d_gene: NA; CDR3aa: CASSLARRNYEQYF; CDR3nt: TGTGCCAGCAGCTTGGCCAGACGGAACTACGAGCAGTACTTC
v_gene: TRBV7-9; j_gene: TRBJ2-2; abundance: few; d_gene: TRBD1; CDR3aa: CASSLGDSTYTGELFF; CDR3nt: TGTGCCAGCAGCTTGGGGGACAGTACTTACACCGGGGAGCTGTTTTTT
v_gene: TRBV7-2; j_gene: TRBJ2-2; abundance: few; d_gene: TRBD2; CDR3aa: CASSLAPRLAGPRTGELFF; CDR3nt: TGTGCCAGCAGCTTAGCCCCACGGCTAGCGGGGCCCCGCACCGGGGAGCTGTTTTTT
v_gene: TRBV27; j_gene: TRBJ2-2; abundance: NA; d_gene: NA; CDR3aa: CASSLIVAANTGELFF; CDR3nt: TGTGCCAGCAGTTTAATTGTGGCGGCTAACACCGGGGAGCTGTTTTTT
v_gene: TRBV9; j_gene: TRBJ2-2; abundance: NA; d_gene: NA; CDR3aa: CASGSTGELFF; CDR3nt: TGTGCCAGTGGGTCCACCGGGGAGCTGTTTTTT
v_gene: TRBV24-1; j_gene: TRBJ2-7; abundance: NA; d_gene: NA; CDR3aa: CATSEPGSYEQYF; CDR3nt: TGTGCCACCAGTGAGCCGGGATCGTACGAGCAGTACTTC
v_gene: TRBV11-2; j_gene: TRBJ2-1; abundance: few; d_gene: TRBD2; CDR3aa: CASSYGLASSYNEQFF; CDR3nt: TGTGCCAGCAGCTACGGACTAGCGAGTTCCTACAATGAGCAGTTCTTC
v_gene: TRBV27; j_gene: TRBJ2-7; abundance: few; d_gene: TRBD2; CDR3aa: CASSFGAGGLEQYF; CDR3nt: TGTGCCAGCAGTTTTGGAGCGGGAGGGCTTGAGCAGTACTTC
v_gene: TRBV7-9; j_gene: TRBJ2-1; abundance: NA; d_gene: NA; CDR3aa: CASSLESGFLWNEQFF; CDR3nt: TGTGCCAGCAGCTTAGAATCAGGTTTTTTATGGAATGAGCAGTTCTTC
v_gene: TRBV4-1; j_gene: TRBJ2-7; abundance: NA; d_gene: TRBD2; CDR3aa: CASSLTSGPYEQYF; CDR3nt: TGCGCCAGCAGCCTCACTAGCGGGCCCTACGAGCAGTACTTC
v_gene: TRBV15; j_gene: TRBJ2-2; abundance: many; d_gene: NA; CDR3aa: CATSGSGGTGELFF; CDR3nt: TGTGCCACCAGTGGCTCCGGGGGCACCGGGGAGCTGTTTTTT
v_gene: TRBV28; j_gene: TRBJ2-2; abundance: once; d_gene: NA; CDR3aa: CASKDKNTGELFF; CDR3nt: TGTGCCAGCAAGGATAAGAACACCGGGGAGCTGTTTTTT
v_gene: TRBV5-1; j_gene: TRBJ2-3; abundance: many; d_gene: NA; CDR3aa: CASSLESGAADTQYF; CDR3nt: TGCGCCAGCAGCTTGGAGTCGGGAGCGGCAGATACGCAGTATTTT
v_gene: TRBV20-1; j_gene: TRBJ2-7; abundance: few; d_gene: NA; CDR3aa: CSARALTDSYEQYF; CDR3nt: TGCAGTGCTAGAGCCCTGACTGATTCCTACGAGCAGTACTTC
v_gene: TRBV11-2; j_gene: TRBJ2-1; abundance: NA; d_gene: TRBD2; CDR3aa: CASSSLVASGYLGDEQFF; CDR3nt: TGTGCCAGCAGCTCATTGGTAGCTAGCGGGTATCTCGGGGATGAGCAGTTCTTC
v_gene: TRBV12-3/TRBV12-4; j_gene: TRBJ2-7; abundance: many; d_gene: TRBD2; CDR3aa: CASTTGTSDEQYF; CDR3nt: TGTGCCAGCACTACCGGGACTAGCGACGAGCAGTACTTC
v_gene: TRBV4-3; j_gene: TRBJ2-5; abundance: NA; d_gene: NA; CDR3aa: CASSYGTEEETQYF; CDR3nt: TGCGCCAGCAGCTACGGGACTGAGGAAGAGACCCAGTACTTC
v_gene: TRBV7-2; j_gene: TRBJ1-2; abundance: NA; d_gene: NA; CDR3aa: CASSPETVGAGLYGYTF; CDR3nt: TGTGCCAGCAGCCCAGAAACGGTGGGAGCCGGGCTCTATGGCTACACCTTC
v_gene: TRBV28; j_gene: TRBJ2-7; abundance: NA; d_gene: NA; CDR3aa: CASSYLEGGVSYEQYF; CDR3nt: TGTGCCAGCAGTTATTTGGAAGGCGGGGTATCCTACGAGCAGTACTTC
v_gene: TRBV6-2/TRBV6-3; j_gene: TRBJ1-5; abundance: NA; d_gene: NA; CDR3aa: CASSYKPGQSQHF; CDR3nt: TGTGCCAGCAGTTACAAACCCGGACAGTCTCAGCATTTT
v_gene: TRBV29-1; j_gene: TRBJ1-2; abundance: few; d_gene: NA; CDR3aa: CSALLPGHGYGYTF; CDR3nt: TGCAGCGCCCTGTTACCGGGACACGGATATGGCTACACCTTC
v_gene: TRBV29-1; j_gene: TRBJ2-3; abundance: many; d_gene: NA; CDR3aa: CSVGQRDTQYF; CDR3nt: TGCAGCGTTGGCCAGAGGGATACGCAGTATTTT
v_gene: TRBV7-8; j_gene: TRBJ2-7; abundance: NA; d_gene: NA; CDR3aa: CASSLRTFYEQYF; CDR3nt: TGTGCCAGCAGCTTACGGACTTTCTACGAGCAGTACTTC
v_gene: TRBV3-1; j_gene: TRBJ2-1; abundance: NA; d_gene: NA; CDR3aa: CASSPRQVDNEQFF; CDR3nt: TGTGCCAGCAGCCCCCGACAGGTCGACAATGAGCAGTTCTTC
v_gene: TRBV2; j_gene: TRBJ2-7; abundance: NA; d_gene: TRBD1; CDR3aa: CASSEGFMGQGRDEQYF; CDR3nt: TGTGCCAGCAGTGAAGGATTTATGGGACAGGGTCGGGACGAGCAGTACTTC